This TCR beta chain was profiled in a study of cytomegalovirus exposure and HLA in healthy donors. Study as a whole: In an early release, HLA-typed donors contributed about 80 million unique TCR sequences.

V lost 7 bases and J 0 bases, leaving 13 bases between the germline ends. The V gene's germline CDR1 is MNHNS and CDR2 SASEGT. This CDR3 spans 14 amino acids. Donors had nominal health at sampling but likely had unrecorded immune exposures. Study results and caveats: The productive fraction for most TCR beta V segments was about 87% or about 30% in an earlier analysis. Among CMV-associated TCR beta chains, most appeared HLA-restricted in a later analysis.

Vbeta (60) and Jbeta (13) primers were used in the PCR. Assay used: immunoSEQ multiplex PCR; TCRdb lists only in-frame clones, some missing. The sample holds some 150,000 clones, over 65% seen once. A note on this clone: The antigen remains undetermined.

Specimen: PBMCs. This clonotype originated in a female donor in good health and CMV-seropositive. The chain couples TRBV6-1 to TRBJ2-7, with a possible D match to TRBD1 (6 bases). CDR3 bases: TGTGCCAGCAAGGGACAATCTTCCTCCTACGAGCAGTACTTC. The encoded protein is CASKGQSSSYEQYF.